This T cell receptor (beta chain) was sequenced during a study of cytomegalovirus exposure and HLA in healthy donors. PCR involved 60 Vbeta and 13 Jbeta primers. This table comes from immunoSEQ multiplex PCR, and its TCRdb copy is limited to in-frame clones, with some not included. Of over 100,000 clones in the sample, around 80% were seen once. Trimming cost V 5 bases and J 6 bases; bases outside gene matches: 6. Germline assignment: CDR1 MNHNS and CDR2 SASEGT. CDR3 size: 15 residues. This sequence originates from a woman aged 18-35 years in good health and CMV-seropositive. Sequenced sample: PBMCs. V usage is TRBV6-1 and J usage is TRBJ1-6; 8 bases align to TRBD1. CDR3 sequence reads: CASSPRQGLNSPLHF. Here the CDR3 DNA reads TGTGCCAGCAGTCCTCGACAGGGGCTTAATTCACCCCTCCACTTT.